Presented here are 3 T cell receptor beta chains from one specimen sequenced in a study of molecular identifiers for immune sequencing clone quantification. TCRdb used MiXCR to reprocess the PCR reads, holding one entry per CDR3 protein. Of 60,000 to 70,000 distinct CDR3 sequences in the sample, around 18% are singletons; the top ten hold nearly 1.5%. The sequenced sample consisted of naive CD8+ T cells from blood, with Jurkat cell RNA spiked in. As for subset: FACS-sorted CD8+CD4-CCR7+CD45RA+ naive T cells. These TCRs come from a human donor in good health. Some libraries in this study had Jurkat cell RNA spiked in.

This clonotype was picked up many times. The V gene is TRBV25-1, the J gene TRBJ2-1, with D hard to call. This CDR3 is built from 18 residues. V lost 1 base and J 3 bases, leaving 19 bases between the germline ends. The germline CDR1 and CDR2 sequences are MGHDK and SYGVNS. The CDR3 protein is CASSESATPVPIYNEQFF. DNA of the CDR3: TGTGCCAGCAGTGAATCCGCCACACCAGTCCCCATCTACAATGAGCAGTTCTTC. The full variable domain, with the rest looked up from reference TRBV25-1 and TRBJ2-1, is EADIYQTPRYLVIGTGKKITLECSQTMGHDKMYWYQQDPGMELHLIHYSYGVNSTEKGDLSSESTVSRIRTEHFPLTLESARPSHTSQYLCASSESATPVPIYNEQFFGPGTRLTVL.

This clonotype was observed at least ten times. V is TRBV7-8 and J is TRBJ2-3; D remains unclear. Germline-derived CDR1 and CDR2 are SGHVS and FQNEAQ. Deletions cut 4 bases from V and 3 bases from J, with 8 bases between. The CDR3 spans 13 residues. Written as DNA, the CDR3 is TGTGCCAGCAGCTCCCGGTTAACAGATACGCAGTATTTT. Translated, it gives CASSSRLTDTQYF.

This clonotype was detected ten times or more. The chain employs TRBV12-3 or TRBV12-4 and TRBJ2-1; D remains ambiguous. CDR3 length equals 13 residues. The V end lost 5 bases, the J end lost 5 bases, and 10 bases lay between the germline ends. CDR3 DNA: TGTGCCAGCAGTCATACGACCGACAATGAGCAGTTCTTC. It is translated as CASSHTTDNEQFF.